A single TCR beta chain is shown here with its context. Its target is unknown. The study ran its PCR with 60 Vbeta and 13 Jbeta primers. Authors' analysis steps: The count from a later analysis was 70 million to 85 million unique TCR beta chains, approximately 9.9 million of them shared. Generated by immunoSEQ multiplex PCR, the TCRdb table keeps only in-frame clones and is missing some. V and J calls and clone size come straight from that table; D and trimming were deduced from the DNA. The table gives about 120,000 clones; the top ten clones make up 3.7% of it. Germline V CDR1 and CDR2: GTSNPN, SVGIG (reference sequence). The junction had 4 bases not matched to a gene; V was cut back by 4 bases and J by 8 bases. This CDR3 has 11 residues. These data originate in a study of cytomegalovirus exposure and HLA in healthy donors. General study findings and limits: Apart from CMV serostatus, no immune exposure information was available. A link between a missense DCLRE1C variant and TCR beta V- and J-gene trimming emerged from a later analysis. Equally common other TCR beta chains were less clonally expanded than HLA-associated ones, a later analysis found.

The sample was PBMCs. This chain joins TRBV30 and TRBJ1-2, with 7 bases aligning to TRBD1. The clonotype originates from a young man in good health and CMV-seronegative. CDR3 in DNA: TGTGCCTGGATACAGGGGCAAGGCTACACCTTC. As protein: CAWIQGQGYTF.